This TCR beta chain was identified during a study of T cells in Graves' hyperthyroidism and ophthalmopathy. The germline gives CDR1 MDHEN, CDR2 SYDVKM. The CDR3 runs to 15 residues. The trim removed 3 bases at V and 6 bases at J, leaving 4 bases unmatched. A few counts support this clonotype. With a much larger clone just one base away, this may be a read error. Template material for amplifying TCR beta CDR3 regions consisted of RNA transcripts. When the TCR CDR3 underwent first-round RT-PCR, the HTBI primer set was used. MiXCR was run by TCRdb on the multiplex PCR reads, yielding one entry per CDR3 protein. The data contain around 690,000 distinct CDR3 sequences, 17% of them singletons.

The chain is built from TRBV28 and TRBJ2-7; TRBD2 aligns across 14 bases. The sample consisted of blood. This clonotype was sampled from a man aged 45 to 65 with Graves' hyperthyroidism. The CDR3 reads CASSLGLAGVTEQYF. The DNA for the CDR3 is TGTGCCAGCAGTTTGGGACTAGCGGGAGTAACCGAGCAGTACTTC. Complete variable domain (other parts from reference TRBV28 and TRBJ2-7): DVKVTQSSRYLVKRTGEKVFLECVQDMDHENMFWYRQDPGLGLRLIYFSYDVKMKEKGDIPEGYSVSREKKERFSLILESASTNQTSMYLCASSLGLAGVTEQYFGPGTRLTVT.